This T cell receptor beta chain was sequenced during a study of blood T cell repertoires in COVID-19. Study overall: From T cells, B-cell-depleted T cells, or PBMCs came the material, which was cDNA or gDNA.

Germline values: CDR1 ENHRY, CDR2 SYGVKD. The CDR3 runs 15 residues. V was trimmed by 6 bases and J by 3 bases, leaving 17 bases between them. The data were produced by immunoSEQ multiplex PCR, yet TCRdb's version contains in-frame clones alone and is incomplete. Here the sample spans approximately 430,000 clones, about nine tenths being singletons. This receptor was obtained from a woman in her twenties or thirties with active or convalescent COVID-19. The sequencing sample was made of peripheral blood. The V gene is TRBV10-3, the J gene TRBJ2-5; D is unclear. The CDR3 DNA reads TGTGCCATCAGCAATCCCACCATAGAAAAAGAGACCCAGTACTTC. As protein: CAISNPTIEKETQYF.